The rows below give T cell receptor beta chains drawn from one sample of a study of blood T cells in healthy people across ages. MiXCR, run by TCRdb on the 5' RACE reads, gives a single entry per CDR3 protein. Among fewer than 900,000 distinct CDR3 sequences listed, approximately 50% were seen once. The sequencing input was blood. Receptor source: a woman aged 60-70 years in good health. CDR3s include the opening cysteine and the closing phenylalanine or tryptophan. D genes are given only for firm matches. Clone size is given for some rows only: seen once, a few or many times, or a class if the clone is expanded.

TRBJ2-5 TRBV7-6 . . TGTGCCAGCAGCTCCTACGCCTACAATGAGCAGTACTTC CASSSYAYNEQYF
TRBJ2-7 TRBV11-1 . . TGTGCCAGCAGCCCCGTCGGAGGGGTGGGGTACGAGCAGTACTTC CASSPVGGVGYEQYF
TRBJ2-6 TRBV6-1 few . TGTGCCAGCAGACACCCCACAGGTAGCGGCTCTGGGGCCAACGTCCTGACTTTC CASRHPTGSGSGANVLTF
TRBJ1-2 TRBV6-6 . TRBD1 TGTGCCAGCAGTTACTCAGGGACAGCTTCCTATGGCTACACCTTC CASSYSGTASYGYTF
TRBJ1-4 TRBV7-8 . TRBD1 TGTGCCAGCAGCCCCCGACAGGGAGCAACTAATGAAAAACTGTTTTTT CASSPRQGATNEKLFF
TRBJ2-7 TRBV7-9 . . TGTGCCAGCAGATTCCATGGAGCGATACCCTACGAGCAGTACTTC CASRFHGAIPYEQYF
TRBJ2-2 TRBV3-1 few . TGTGCCAGCAACAGGGAAACCGGGGAGCTGTTTTTT CASNRETGELFF
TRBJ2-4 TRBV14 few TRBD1 TGTGCCAGCAGCCAACCTGGACAGGGACTCAAAAACATTCAGTACTTC CASSQPGQGLKNIQYF
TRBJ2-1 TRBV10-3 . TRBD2 TGTGCCATCAGTGTGGGGGGGGAGTCCTACAATGAGCAGTTCTTC CAISVGGESYNEQFF
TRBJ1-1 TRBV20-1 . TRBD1 TGCAGTGCACCCCCAGGGGGCAGGGACACTGAAGCTTTCTTT CSAPPGGRDTEAFF
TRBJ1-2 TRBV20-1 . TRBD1 TGCAGTGCGGGGGTGGGACAGGGGAGCGGCTACACCTTC CSAGVGQGSGYTF
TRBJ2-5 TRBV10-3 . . TGTGCCATCAGTGAGTCGAGGGGGGGAAGTGAAGAGCAGTACTTC CAISESRGGSEEQYF
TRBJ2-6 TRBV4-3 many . TGCGCCAGCAGCCAAGAAGCCGCCGGGGCCAACGTCCTGACTTTC CASSQEAAGANVLTF
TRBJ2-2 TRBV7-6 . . TGTGCCAGCAGCCTGCAGGGTCTAGGGAGCACCGGGGAGCTGTTTTTT CASSLQGLGSTGELFF
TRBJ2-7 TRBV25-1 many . TGTGCCAGCAGTGCTAAGGGACAATGGAGAAGTTACGAGCAGTACTTC CASSAKGQWRSYEQYF
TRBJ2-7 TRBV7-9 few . TGTGCCAGCAGCTTAGTTGTGTCCTACGAGCAGTACTTC CASSLVVSYEQYF
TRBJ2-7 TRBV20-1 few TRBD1 TGCAGTGCTAGAGATCGGGACAGGACCTACGAGCAGTACTTC CSARDRDRTYEQYF
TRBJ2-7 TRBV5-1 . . TGCGCCAGCGGGGAAACCTACGAGCAGTACTTC CASGETYEQYF
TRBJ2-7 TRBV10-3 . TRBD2 TGTGCCATCAGGCCGGGACTAGCGGGAGGGGAGTACGAGCAGTACTTC CAIRPGLAGGEYEQYF
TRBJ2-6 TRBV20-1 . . TGCAGTGCTAGAGGCGGGGAGTACGTCTCTGGGGCCAACGTCCTGACTTTC CSARGGEYVSGANVLTF
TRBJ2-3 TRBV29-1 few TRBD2 TGCAGCGCAATTTTAGCGGGAGGAACAGATACGCAGTATTTT CSAILAGGTDTQYF
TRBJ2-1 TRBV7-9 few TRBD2 TGTGCCAGCAGCTTAGGGCTAGCGGGATTAGGTGAGCAGTTCTTC CASSLGLAGLGEQFF
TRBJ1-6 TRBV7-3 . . TGTGCCAGCAGCCCTTTGAACGGGGGTCCCCTCCACTTT CASSPLNGGPLHF
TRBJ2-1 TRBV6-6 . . TGTGCCAGCACCAAGGGAGCCTACAATGAGCAGTTCTTC CASTKGAYNEQFF
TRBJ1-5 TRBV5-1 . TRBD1 TGCGCCAGCAGCGCGACCGGGACAGGTGATTATCAGCCCCAGCATTTT CASSATGTGDYQPQHF
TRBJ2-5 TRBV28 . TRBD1 TGTGCCAGCAGCCCCATGGGACAGAAACAAGAGACCCAGTACTTC CASSPMGQKQETQYF
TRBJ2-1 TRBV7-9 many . TGTGCCAGCAGCCCACGACTGGCCTACAATGAGCAGTTCTTC CASSPRLAYNEQFF
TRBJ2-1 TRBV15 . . TGTGCCACCAGCAGCAGGGGTCCCTACAATGAGCAGTTCTTC CATSSRGPYNEQFF
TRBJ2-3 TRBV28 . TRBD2 TGTGCCAGCATAGTTAGCGGGAGGGTAACAGATACGCAGTATTTT CASIVSGRVTDTQYF
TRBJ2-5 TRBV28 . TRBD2 TGTGCCAGCAGTCTCTTGGGACTAGCGGGAAGCTTTGGGAAAGAGACCCAGTACTTC CASSLLGLAGSFGKETQYF
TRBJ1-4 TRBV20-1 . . TGCAGTGCTACCAATGACTTAGAAAAACTGTTTTTT CSATNDLEKLFF
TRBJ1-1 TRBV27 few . TGTGCCAGCAGTTATGTGGGGGACACTGAAGCTTTCTTT CASSYVGDTEAFF
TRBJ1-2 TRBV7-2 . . TGTGCCAGCAGCTTAGACAGGTTGGGCGGCTACACCTTC CASSLDRLGGYTF
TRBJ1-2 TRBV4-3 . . TGCGCCAGCAGCCAAGATCGGGCATACTATGGCTACACCTTC CASSQDRAYYGYTF
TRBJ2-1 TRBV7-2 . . TGTGCCAGCAGCCTCCGAGGATTAAATCACAATGAGCAGTTCTTC CASSLRGLNHNEQFF
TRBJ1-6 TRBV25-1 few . TGTGCCAGCAGTGATTGGACCCCCGATAATTCACCCCTCCACTTT CASSDWTPDNSPLHF
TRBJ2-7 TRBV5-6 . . TGTGCCAGCAGCTTAGGAGGGCGGTTAAACTACGAGCAGTACTTC CASSLGGRLNYEQYF
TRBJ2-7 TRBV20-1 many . TGCAGTGCTACAGAAGAGGGCGGGCCCGCCTACGAGCAGTACTTC CSATEEGGPAYEQYF
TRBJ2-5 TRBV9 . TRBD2 TGTGCCAGCAGCGTTAGCGGGTTGGACAATGAGCAGTACTTC CASSVSGLDNEQYF